These 3 T cell receptor beta chains were sequenced from one sample in a study of blood T cell repertoires in COVID-19. Profiled with immunoSEQ multiplex PCR; TCRdb holds only in-frame clones, not every one. The sample has 150,000 to 200,000 clones; 84% are singletons. Material for sequencing was peripheral blood. Receptor source: a woman older than 75 with acute or convalescent COVID-19.

This chain uses TRBV18 with TRBJ2-5; tentative D call: TRBD1 (5 bases). V shed 3 bases and J shed 7 bases, with 12 bases lying between them. This CDR3 region has 13 residues. The germline V gene has CDR1 KGHSH and CDR2 LQKENI. CDR3: CASSPSRVATQYF. The CDR3, as DNA: TGTGCCAGCTCACCCAGCAGGGTGGCGACCCAGTACTTC.

This clone has a handful of counts. V and J are TRBV20-1 and TRBJ1-2; 8 bases align to TRBD1. CDR1 and CDR2 (germline): DFQATT, SNEGSKA (reference sequence). CDR3 length equals 11 residues. V lost 5 bases, J lost 8 bases, and 4 bases stayed unmatched. CDR3 sequence (DNA): TGCAGTGCTGGACAGGGACGCGGCTACACCTTC. Encoded protein: CSAGQGRGYTF.

The chain recombines TRBV12-3 or TRBV12-4 with TRBJ2-7, with D uncertain. The ends were cut back, 6 bases at V and 0 bases at J, with 9 bases in the middle. This CDR3 comprises 13 residues. CDR3 region: CASRIRGSYEQYF. CDR3 sequence (DNA): TGTGCCAGCAGGATTAGAGGCTCCTACGAGCAGTACTTC.